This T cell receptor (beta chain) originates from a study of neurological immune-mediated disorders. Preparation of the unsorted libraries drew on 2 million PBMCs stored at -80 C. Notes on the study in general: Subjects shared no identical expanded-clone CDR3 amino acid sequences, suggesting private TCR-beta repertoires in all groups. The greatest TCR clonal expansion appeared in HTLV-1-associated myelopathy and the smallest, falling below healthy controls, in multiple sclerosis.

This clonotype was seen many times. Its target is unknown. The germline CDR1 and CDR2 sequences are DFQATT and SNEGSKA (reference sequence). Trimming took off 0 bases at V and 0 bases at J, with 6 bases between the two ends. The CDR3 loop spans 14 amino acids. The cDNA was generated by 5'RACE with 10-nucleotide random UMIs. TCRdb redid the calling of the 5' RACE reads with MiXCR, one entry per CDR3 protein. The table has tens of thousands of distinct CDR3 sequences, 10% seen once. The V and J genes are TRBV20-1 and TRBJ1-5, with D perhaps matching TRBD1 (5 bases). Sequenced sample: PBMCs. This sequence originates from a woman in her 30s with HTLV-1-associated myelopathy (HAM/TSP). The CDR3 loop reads CSARDRVSNQPQHF. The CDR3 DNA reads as TGCAGTGCTAGAGACAGGGTTAGCAATCAGCCCCAGCATTTT.